The rows below give T cell receptor beta chains drawn from one sample of a study of CD8 T cells in Susac syndrome. Using its own MiXCR run on the immunoSEQ multiplex PCR reads, TCRdb lists one record per CDR3 protein. Seen here are approximately 100,000 distinct CDR3 sequences, around 90% observed once, and the top ten hold approximately 0.13%. The sequenced sample consisted of CD4+ T cells from PBMCs. Receptors originate from a human donor in good health. Each CDR3 is given with its conserved first and last residue. A D gene is named only where the DNA matches it firmly. The listing skips clone size in some rows; elsewhere it reads once, few, many or a size class.

>.|TRBJ1-2|TRBV7-9|TRBD1
CASSSYKGQGSNYGYTF
TGTGCCAGCAGCTCGTATAAAGGACAGGGCTCTAACTATGGCTACACCTTC
>.|TRBJ2-7|TRBV14|TRBD1
CASSQRAGTGNYEQYF
TGTGCCAGCAGCCAGCGAGCCGGGACAGGGAACTACGAGCAGTACTTC
>.|TRBJ2-2|TRBV5-6|.
CASSVAGELFF
TGTGCCAGCAGCGTGGCCGGGGAGCTGTTTTTT
>.|TRBJ1-4|TRBV7-9|TRBD1
CASSLGARTGGEKLFF
TGTGCCAGCAGCTTAGGTGCCCGGACAGGGGGTGAAAAACTGTTTTTT
>once|TRBJ1-2|TRBV27|TRBD1
CASSLSQGGTGYTF
TGTGCCAGCAGTTTATCGCAGGGGGGGACTGGCTACACCTTC
>.|TRBJ2-5|TRBV19|TRBD1
CASALGTGRAETQYF
TGTGCCAGTGCCCTTGGGACAGGGCGGGCAGAGACCCAGTACTTC
>.|TRBJ1-4|TRBV7-2|.
CASSPGLNEKLFF
TGTGCCAGCAGCCCCGGACTGAATGAAAAACTGTTTTTT
>once|TRBJ2-1|TRBV29-1|TRBD2
CSVAELAGTIDEQFF
TGCAGCGTCGCAGAACTAGCGGGTACAATTGATGAGCAGTTCTTC
>.|TRBJ2-7|TRBV9|TRBD2
CASSPRGGDHEQYF
TGTGCCAGCAGCCCCCGGGGAGGGGACCACGAGCAGTACTTC
>.|TRBJ2-5|TRBV9|.
CASSVEARGETQYF
TGTGCCAGCAGCGTAGAGGCGCGAGGAGAGACCCAGTACTTC
>.|TRBJ2-3|TRBV7-8|TRBD2
CASSLDGGDTDTQYF
TGTGCCAGCAGCTTAGACGGGGGGGACACAGATACGCAGTATTTT
>.|TRBJ1-3|TRBV6-9|TRBD1
CASSPPGTEGNTIYF
TGTGCCAGCAGTCCCCCCGGGACAGAAGGAAACACCATATATTTT
>.|TRBJ2-2|TRBV6-5|.
CASSYSRELRPGELFF
TGTGCCAGCAGTTACTCGAGGGAGTTAAGACCCGGGGAGCTGTTTTTT
>.|TRBJ2-7|TRBV4-3|.
CASSQDINSPGTGMYEQYF
TGCGCCAGCAGCCAAGATATCAACTCCCCCGGGACTGGGATGTACGAGCAGTACTTC
>.|TRBJ2-7|TRBV7-2|TRBD2
CASSRGRDLHEQYF
TGTGCCAGCAGCCGCGGGAGGGATCTCCACGAGCAGTACTTC
>.|TRBJ1-1|TRBV5-6|.
CASSTGGTYEAFF
TGTGCCAGCAGCACCGGAGGGACGTATGAAGCTTTCTTT
>.|TRBJ2-5|TRBV12-3/TRBV12-4|.
CASSLDSETQYF
TGTGCCAGCAGTTTAGACAGTGAGACCCAGTACTTC
>.|TRBJ2-3|TRBV30|.
CAWGRPADTQYF
TGTGCCTGGGGGAGGCCGGCAGATACGCAGTATTTT
>.|TRBJ1-5|TRBV9|.
CASSVASGSNQPQHF
TGTGCCAGCAGCGTTGCGTCGGGAAGCAATCAGCCCCAGCATTTT
>.|TRBJ2-2|TRBV29-1|.
CSVLGAGELFF
TGCAGCGTGCTCGGGGCCGGGGAGCTGTTTTTT
>.|TRBJ2-2|TRBV20-1|TRBD2
CSARDRRAGGTSNTGELFF
TGCAGTGCTAGAGATCGCCGGGCGGGGGGGACCTCGAACACCGGGGAGCTGTTTTTT
>once|TRBJ2-3|TRBV6-2/TRBV6-3|.
CASSSQEGSTDTQYF
TGTGCCAGCAGCTCCCAGGAAGGCAGCACAGATACGCAGTATTTT
>.|TRBJ2-5|TRBV20-1|TRBD1
CSAISRTGQETQYF
TGCAGTGCTATTTCAAGGACAGGGCAAGAGACCCAGTACTTC
>.|TRBJ2-1|TRBV20-1|TRBD2
CSARVPGRGPYNEQFF
TGCAGTGCTAGAGTTCCCGGGAGGGGCCCCTACAATGAGCAGTTCTTC
>.|TRBJ1-2|TRBV20-1|.
CSARDGSRGVWGYTF
TGCAGTGCTAGAGATGGGAGTAGAGGGGTGTGGGGCTACACCTTC
>.|TRBJ2-6|TRBV7-2|.
CASSFWRFRSGANVLTF
TGTGCCAGCAGCTTTTGGAGATTTCGCTCTGGGGCCAACGTCCTGACTTTC
>.|TRBJ2-3|TRBV29-1|.
CSVEDPTRYRDTQYF
TGCAGCGTTGAAGACCCGACGCGATATAGGGATACGCAGTATTTT
>.|TRBJ2-6|TRBV6-2/TRBV6-3|.
CASINRESGANVLTF
TGTGCCAGCATTAATAGGGAGTCTGGGGCCAACGTCCTGACTTTC
>.|TRBJ1-2|TRBV29-1|.
CSVEDSPLGGYTF
TGCAGCGTTGAAGATTCTCCACTCGGGGGCTACACCTTC
>.|TRBJ2-7|TRBV9|TRBD2
CASSAGTLAGLNEQYF
TGTGCCAGCAGCGCCGGTACGCTAGCGGGGCTCAACGAGCAGTACTTC
>.|TRBJ2-1|TRBV7-6|TRBD2
CASSPGAGDDEQFF
TGTGCCAGCAGCCCAGGCGCGGGAGATGATGAGCAGTTCTTC
>.|TRBJ2-3|TRBV11-2|.
CASSPIRQHSTDTQYF
TGTGCCAGCAGCCCCATTAGACAGCATAGCACAGATACGCAGTATTTT
>.|TRBJ1-1|TRBV6-2/TRBV6-3|.
CASSYAPLTEAFF
TGTGCCAGCAGTTATGCTCCCCTTACTGAAGCTTTCTTT
>.|TRBJ1-2|TRBV29-1|.
CSVETGYGYTF
TGCAGCGTTGAAACAGGGTATGGCTACACCTTC
>.|TRBJ2-3|TRBV5-1|.
CASSLYGSPGTDTQYF
TGCGCCAGCAGCTTATATGGGTCTCCTGGCACAGATACGCAGTATTTT
>once|TRBJ2-6|TRBV5-1|.
CASSPQVLAGANVLTF
TGCGCCAGCAGTCCCCAGGTACTAGCTGGGGCCAACGTCCTGACTTTC
>.|TRBJ2-7|TRBV7-2|.
CASSSASVEQYF
TGTGCCAGCAGCTCGGCCTCTGTCGAGCAGTACTTC
>.|TRBJ2-6|TRBV5-1|.
CASSLVSAGANVLTF
TGCGCCAGCAGCTTGGTATCAGCTGGGGCCAACGTCCTGACTTTC
>.|TRBJ1-2|TRBV7-9|.
CASSLEDGFNYGYTF
TGTGCCAGCAGCTTAGAGGACGGATTCAACTATGGCTACACCTTC
>.|TRBJ1-4|TRBV7-2|.
CASSLGGISGEKLFF
TGTGCCAGCAGCTTAGGGGGAATTAGCGGTGAAAAACTGTTTTTT
>.|TRBJ2-3|TRBV19|.
CATAMDTQYF
TGTGCCACCGCTATGGATACGCAGTATTTT
>.|TRBJ2-3|TRBV4-3|.
CASSQGSAFATQYF
TGCGCCAGCAGCCAAGGATCCGCGTTTGCTACGCAGTATTTT
>.|TRBJ1-6|TRBV5-4|.
CASSLEQGGGPLHF
TGTGCCAGCAGCTTGGAACAGGGAGGAGGACCCCTCCACTTT
>.|TRBJ2-2|TRBV7-2|.
CASSLASIREIVGELFF
TGTGCCAGCAGCTTAGCGAGTATCAGGGAAATCGTCGGGGAGCTGTTTTTT
>.|TRBJ2-7|TRBV11-2|TRBD2
CASSPGLAGSYEQYF
TGTGCCAGCAGCCCCGGACTAGCGGGAAGTTACGAGCAGTACTTC
>.|TRBJ2-5|TRBV7-9|.
CASRGWGQETQYF
TGTGCCAGCCGAGGGTGGGGGCAAGAGACCCAGTACTTC
>.|TRBJ2-5|TRBV11-2|.
CASSLDRLSQYF
TGTGCCAGCAGCTTAGATCGCCTTTCCCAGTACTTC
>.|TRBJ2-7|TRBV13|.
CASSGDGQGSHEQYF
TGTGCCAGCAGCGGGGACGGACAAGGTTCCCACGAGCAGTACTTC
>few|TRBJ1-2|TRBV27|.
CASSLNPKDGYTF
TGTGCCAGCAGTTTAAACCCGAAGGATGGCTACACCTTC
>.|TRBJ2-3|TRBV3-1|.
CASSQDRADTQYF
TGTGCCAGCAGCCAAGATAGGGCAGATACGCAGTATTTT
>.|TRBJ1-1|TRBV6-2/TRBV6-3|.
CAVHGQHRAFF
TGTGCCGTCCATGGGCAGCATCGGGCTTTCTTT
>.|TRBJ2-1|TRBV19|TRBD2
CASSKRSGRVDNEQFF
TGTGCCAGTAGTAAACGGAGCGGGAGAGTCGACAATGAGCAGTTCTTC
>.|TRBJ1-1|TRBV7-8|TRBD1
CASSLATGSANTEAFF
TGTGCCAGCAGCTTAGCGACAGGGAGCGCGAACACTGAAGCTTTCTTT